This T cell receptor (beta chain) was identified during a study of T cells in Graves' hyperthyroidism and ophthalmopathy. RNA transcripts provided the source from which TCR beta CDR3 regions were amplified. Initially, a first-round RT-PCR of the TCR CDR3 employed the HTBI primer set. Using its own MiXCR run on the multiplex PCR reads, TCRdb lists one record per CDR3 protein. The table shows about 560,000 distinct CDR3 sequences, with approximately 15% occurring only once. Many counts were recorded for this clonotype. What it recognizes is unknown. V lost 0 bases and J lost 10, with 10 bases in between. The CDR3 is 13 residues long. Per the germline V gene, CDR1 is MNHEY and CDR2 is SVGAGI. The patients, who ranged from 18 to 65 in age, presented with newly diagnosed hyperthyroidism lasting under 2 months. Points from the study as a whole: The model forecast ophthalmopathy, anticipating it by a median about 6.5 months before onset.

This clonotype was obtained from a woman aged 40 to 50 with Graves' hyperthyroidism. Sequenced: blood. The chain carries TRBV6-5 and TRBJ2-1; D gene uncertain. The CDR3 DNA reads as TGTGCCAGCAGTTACTCATCCCCCGGGGAGCAGTTCTTC. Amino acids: CASSYSSPGEQFF.